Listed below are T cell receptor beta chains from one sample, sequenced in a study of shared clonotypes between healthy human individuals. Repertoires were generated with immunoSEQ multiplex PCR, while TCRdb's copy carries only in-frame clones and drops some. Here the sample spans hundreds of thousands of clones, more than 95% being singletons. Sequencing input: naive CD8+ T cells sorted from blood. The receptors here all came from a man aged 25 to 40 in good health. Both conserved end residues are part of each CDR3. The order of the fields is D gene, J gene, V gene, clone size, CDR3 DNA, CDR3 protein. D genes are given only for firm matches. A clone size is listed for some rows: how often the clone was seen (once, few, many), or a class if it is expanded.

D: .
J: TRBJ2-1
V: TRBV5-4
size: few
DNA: TGTGCCAGCAGCCTGTTGGGGCGGAGGTACAATGAGCAGTTCTTC
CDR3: CASSLLGRRYNEQFF

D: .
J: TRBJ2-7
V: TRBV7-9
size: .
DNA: TGTGCCAGCAGCTTAGGGGTGAAACCGTACGAGCAGTACTTC
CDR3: CASSLGVKPYEQYF

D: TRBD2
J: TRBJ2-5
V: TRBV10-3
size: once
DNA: TGTGCCATAGGGATAGATACTAGCGGGAGGTCCCAAGAGACCCAGTACTTC
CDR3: CAIGIDTSGRSQETQYF

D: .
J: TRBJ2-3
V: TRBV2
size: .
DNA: TGTGCCAGCAGTGATGGGCTCAGCACAGATACGCAGTATTTT
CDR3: CASSDGLSTDTQYF

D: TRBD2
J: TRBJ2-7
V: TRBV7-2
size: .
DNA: TGTGCCAGCAGTTACCTGGGTGGGACTAGCGGCTACGAGCAGTACTTC
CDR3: CASSYLGGTSGYEQYF

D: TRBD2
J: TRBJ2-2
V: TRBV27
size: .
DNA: TGTGCCAGCACAAGCGGGAGGGCCATTGGCGGGGAGCTGTTTTTT
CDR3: CASTSGRAIGGELFF

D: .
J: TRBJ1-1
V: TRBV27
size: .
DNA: TGTGCCAGCAGTTTTCTGGACAGCGCTGAAGCTTTCTTT
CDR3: CASSFLDSAEAFF

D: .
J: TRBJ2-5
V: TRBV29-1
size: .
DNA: TGCAGCGTTGTACCTTCCCGGGGACAAGAGACCCAGTACTTC
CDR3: CSVVPSRGQETQYF

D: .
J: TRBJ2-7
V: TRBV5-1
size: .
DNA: TGCGCCAGCAGCTCTCCGGGCGGGACTGATACCTACGAGCAGTACTTC
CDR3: CASSSPGGTDTYEQYF

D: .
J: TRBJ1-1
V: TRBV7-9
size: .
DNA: TGTGCCAGCAGCTTAGCGCGGCATGGGGGCACTGAAGCTTTCTTT
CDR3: CASSLARHGGTEAFF

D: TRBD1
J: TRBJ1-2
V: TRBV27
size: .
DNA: TGTGCCAGCAGTCCCGGGACAGGGGTAAATTATGGCTACACCTTC
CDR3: CASSPGTGVNYGYTF

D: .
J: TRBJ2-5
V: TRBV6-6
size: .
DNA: TGTGCCAGCAGTTACACGGCCGGGGGAGAGACCCAGTACTTC
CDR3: CASSYTAGGETQYF

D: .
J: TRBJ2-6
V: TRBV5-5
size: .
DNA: TGTGCCAGCAGCTTGGAGGGCTTCTCTGGGGCCAACGTCCTGACTTTC
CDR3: CASSLEGFSGANVLTF

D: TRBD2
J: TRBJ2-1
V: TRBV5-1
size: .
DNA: TGCGCCAGCAGCTTGGATGTAGCGGGAGGCCCCTACAATGAGCAGTTCTTC
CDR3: CASSLDVAGGPYNEQFF

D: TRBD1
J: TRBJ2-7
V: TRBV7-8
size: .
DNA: TGTGCCAGCAGGTTGCGGACAGGGGGAAGCGGCGAGCAGTACTTC
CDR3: CASRLRTGGSGEQYF

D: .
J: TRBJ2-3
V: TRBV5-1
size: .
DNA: TGCGCCAGCAGCTTTTACCTCACAGATACGCAGTATTTT
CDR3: CASSFYLTDTQYF

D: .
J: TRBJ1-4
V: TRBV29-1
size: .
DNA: TGCAGCGTTTGGGAGGAAAAACTGTTTTTT
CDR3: CSVWEEKLFF